The sequence of this T cell receptor (beta chain) was determined in a study of shared clonotypes between healthy human individuals. The study, taken as a whole, reports: Represented diversity, genetic and exposure-history alike, was limited by few donors.

Repertoires were generated with immunoSEQ multiplex PCR, while TCRdb's copy carries only in-frame clones and drops some. Among 450,000 to 650,000 clones listed, around 78% were seen once. A remark on this clone: Its antigen is not identified.

This CDR3 is built from 16 residues. From germline, CDR1 is WNHNN and CDR2 SYGVQD (reference sequence). V shed 2 bases and J 6 bases; nucleotides not matched to a gene: 8. The clonotype comes from a middle-aged woman in good health. Some clones in this sample may be carry-over from other donors' samples. This chain connects TRBV10-1 to TRBJ2-1, with 9 bases matching TRBD2. Sequencing was carried out using PBMCs. CDR3 DNA sequence: TGCGCCAGCAGTGAGGTGGCTAGCGGGATTGTCAATGAGCAGTTCTTC. The encoded protein is CASSEVASGIVNEQFF.